Sequencing of this T cell receptor beta chain was carried out in a study of T cell responses to AZD1222 COVID-19 vaccine. As to this clone: The antigen remains unidentified.

Study outcomes and limitations: Of the AZD1222 recipients, only 5 to 7 were seropositive at baseline. Mapped onto spike, vaccine-associated CD4 TCRs spanned it and were dominant at 160-218 and 743-854.

Germline assignment: CDR1 LGHNA and CDR2 YNFKEQ. V gave up 4 bases and J gave up 1 base; unmatched junction bases: 14. The CDR3 runs 18 residues. Sequenced by immunoSEQ multiplex PCR; TCRdb stores in-frame clones only, minus some. In the table there are 100,000 to 150,000 clones, about nine tenths of which are singletons. The receptor comes from an adult in good health. The chain uses TRBV4-2 and TRBJ2-3; 7 bases align to TRBD2. The sample here was peripheral blood, taken on day 0 of AZD1222 vaccination. In DNA, the CDR3 is TGTGCCAGCAGCCGCGGTGGGGCTATGAGCGGGGGCACAGATACGCAGTATTTT. Amino acids: CASSRGGAMSGGTDTQYF.